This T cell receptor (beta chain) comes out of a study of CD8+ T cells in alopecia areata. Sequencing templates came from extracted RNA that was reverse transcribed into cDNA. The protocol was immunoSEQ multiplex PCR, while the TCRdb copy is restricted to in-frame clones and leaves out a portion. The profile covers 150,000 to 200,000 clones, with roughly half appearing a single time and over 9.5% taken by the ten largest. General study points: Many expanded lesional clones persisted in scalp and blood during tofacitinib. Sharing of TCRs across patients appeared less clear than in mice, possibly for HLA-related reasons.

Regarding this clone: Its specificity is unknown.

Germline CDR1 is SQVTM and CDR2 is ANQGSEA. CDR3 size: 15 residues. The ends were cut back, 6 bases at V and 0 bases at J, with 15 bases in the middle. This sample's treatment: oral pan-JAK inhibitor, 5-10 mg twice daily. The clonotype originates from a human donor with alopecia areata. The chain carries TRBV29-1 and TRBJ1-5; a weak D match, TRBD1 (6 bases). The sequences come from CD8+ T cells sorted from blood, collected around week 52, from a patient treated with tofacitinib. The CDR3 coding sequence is TGCAGCGTAGCTCAGGGGTGGGGTAGCAATCAGCCCCAGCATTTT. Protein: CSVAQGWGSNQPQHF.